The clone carrying this T cell receptor beta chain was observed many times. Its antigen is not identified. As to time point: newly diagnosed GD, antithyroid drugs for less than 3 months. The TCR library was prepared using RNA isolated from PBMCs. According to the study, TCR beta libraries were built with iRepertoire HTBI primers and CDR3-region Arm-PCR. Each CDR3 protein is one row after TCRdb ran MiXCR on the multiplex PCR reads. Among roughly 430,000 distinct CDR3 sequences listed, about 16% were seen once. These data belong to a study of regulatory T cells in long-lasting Graves disease. Study observations and caveats: Among samples with persistent disease, TRBV28, TRBJ1-2 and TRBJ2-5 were favored.

In germline, CDR1 is SGDLS, CDR2 YYNGEE. This CDR3 contains 16 residues. Trimming removed 0 bases from V and 2 bases from J; junction bases left unmatched: 2. These same records also appear under a second study, on T cells in Graves' hyperthyroidism and ophthalmopathy. From that second work: Patients showing uncontrolled infection, other autoimmune disease, pregnancy or lactation were ineligible. Researchers ran a first-round RT-PCR on the TCR CDR3 using the HTBI primer set. Onset of ophthalmopathy came a median 6.5 months after the model predicted it.

The chain employs TRBV9 and TRBJ2-1; 10 nucleotides align to TRBD2. The origin of this receptor is a woman aged 25 to 39 with Graves disease. Here the sequenced sample was peripheral blood mononuclear cells (PBMCs), taken at new diagnosis, from a patient treated with antithyroid drugs. The CDR3 DNA follows: TGTGCCAGCAGCGTAGGTCTAGCGGGAGCCTACAATGAGCAGTTCTTC. It codes for CASSVGLAGAYNEQFF.